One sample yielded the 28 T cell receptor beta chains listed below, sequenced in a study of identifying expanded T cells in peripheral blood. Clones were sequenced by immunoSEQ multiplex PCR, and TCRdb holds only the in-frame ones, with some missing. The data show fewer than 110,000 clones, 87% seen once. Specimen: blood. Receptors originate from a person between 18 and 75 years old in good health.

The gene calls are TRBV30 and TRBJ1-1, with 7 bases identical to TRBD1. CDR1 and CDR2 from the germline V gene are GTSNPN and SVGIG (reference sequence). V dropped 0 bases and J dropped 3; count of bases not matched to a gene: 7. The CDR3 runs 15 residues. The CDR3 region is CAWSVGTGDDTEAFF. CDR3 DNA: TGTGCCTGGAGTGTTGGTACAGGGGACGACACTGAAGCTTTCTTT.

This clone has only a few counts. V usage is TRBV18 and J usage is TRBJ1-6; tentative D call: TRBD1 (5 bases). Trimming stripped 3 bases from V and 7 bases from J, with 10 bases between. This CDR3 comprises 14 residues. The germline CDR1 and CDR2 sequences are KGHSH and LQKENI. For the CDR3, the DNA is TGTGCCAGCTCACCGGGACCTGGGAATTCACCCCTCCACTTT. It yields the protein CASSPGPGNSPLHF.

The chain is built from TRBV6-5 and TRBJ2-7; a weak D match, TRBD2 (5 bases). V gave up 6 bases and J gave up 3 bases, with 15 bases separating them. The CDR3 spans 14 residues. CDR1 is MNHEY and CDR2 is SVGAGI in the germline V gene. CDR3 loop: CASSPRGPYYEQYF. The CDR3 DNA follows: TGTGCCAGCAGCCCGAGAGGGCCATACTACGAGCAGTACTTC.

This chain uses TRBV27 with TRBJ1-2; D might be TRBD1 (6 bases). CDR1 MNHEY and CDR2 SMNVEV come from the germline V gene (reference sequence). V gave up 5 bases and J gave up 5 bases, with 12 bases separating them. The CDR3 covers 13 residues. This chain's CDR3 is CASSLGTGYGYTF. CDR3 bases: TGTGCCAGCAGTCTGGGTACAGGGTATGGCTACACCTTC.

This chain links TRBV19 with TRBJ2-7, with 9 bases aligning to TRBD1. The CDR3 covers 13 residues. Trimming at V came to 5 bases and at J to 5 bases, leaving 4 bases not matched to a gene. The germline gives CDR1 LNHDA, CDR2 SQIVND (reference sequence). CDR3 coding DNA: TGTGCCAGTAGTTACAGGGGGCTCAACGAGCAGTACTTC. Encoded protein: CASSYRGLNEQYF. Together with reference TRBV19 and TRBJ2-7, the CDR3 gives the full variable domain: DGGITQSPKYLFRKEGQNVTLSCEQNLNHDAMYWYRQDPGQGLRLIYYSQIVNDFQKGDIAEGYSVSREKKESFPLTVTSAQKNPTAFYLCASSYRGLNEQYFGPGTRLTVT.

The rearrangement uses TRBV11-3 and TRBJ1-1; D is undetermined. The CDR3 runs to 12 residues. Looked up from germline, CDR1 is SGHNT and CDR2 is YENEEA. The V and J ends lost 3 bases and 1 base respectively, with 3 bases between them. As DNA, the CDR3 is TGTGCCAGCAGCTTTCAGAACACTGAAGCTTTCTTT. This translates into CASSFQNTEAFF.

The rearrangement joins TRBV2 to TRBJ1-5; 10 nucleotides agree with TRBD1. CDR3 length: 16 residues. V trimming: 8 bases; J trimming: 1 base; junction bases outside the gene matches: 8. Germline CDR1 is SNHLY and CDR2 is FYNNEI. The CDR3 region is CASWGTGDSSNQPQHF. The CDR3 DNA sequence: TGTGCCAGCTGGGGGACAGGGGATTCAAGCAATCAGCCCCAGCATTTT. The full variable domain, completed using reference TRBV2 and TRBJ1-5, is EPEVTQTPSHQVTQMGQEVILRCVPISNHLYFYWYRQILGQKVEFLVSFYNNEISEKSEIFDDQFSVERPDGSNFTLKIRSTKLEDSAMYFCASWGTGDSSNQPQHFGDGTRLSIL.

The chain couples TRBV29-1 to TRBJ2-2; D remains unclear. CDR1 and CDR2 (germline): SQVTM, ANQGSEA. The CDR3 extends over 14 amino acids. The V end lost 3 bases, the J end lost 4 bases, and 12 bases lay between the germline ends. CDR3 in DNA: TGCAGCGTTGATCCGGCTAGTGGCACCGGGGAGCTGTTTTTT. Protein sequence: CSVDPASGTGELFF.

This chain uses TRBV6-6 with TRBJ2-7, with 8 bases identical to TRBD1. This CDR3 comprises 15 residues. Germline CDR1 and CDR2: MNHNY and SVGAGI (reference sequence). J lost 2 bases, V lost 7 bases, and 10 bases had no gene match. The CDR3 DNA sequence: TGTGCCAGCAACCCAGGACAGGGATCGGCCTACGAGCAGTACTTC. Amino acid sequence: CASNPGQGSAYEQYF.

The CDR3 sequence: CASTKSGTVSMGKLFF. The CDR3, as DNA: TGTGCCAGCACTAAGTCCGGGACTGTTTCAATGGGGAAACTGTTTTTT. The V and J genes are TRBV27 and TRBJ1-4, with D possibly being TRBD1 (5 bases). V lost 7 bases to trimming and J lost 11 bases, with 26 bases between them. The CDR3 loop spans 16 amino acids. The V gene's germline CDR1 is MNHEY and CDR2 SMNVEV (reference sequence).

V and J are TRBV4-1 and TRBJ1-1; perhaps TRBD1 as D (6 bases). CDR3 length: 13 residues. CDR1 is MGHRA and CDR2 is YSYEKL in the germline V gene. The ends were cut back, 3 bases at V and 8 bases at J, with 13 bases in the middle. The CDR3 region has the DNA TGCGCCAGCAGCCACCCCTCCGGGACAGAAGCTTTCTTT. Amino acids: CASSHPSGTEAFF.

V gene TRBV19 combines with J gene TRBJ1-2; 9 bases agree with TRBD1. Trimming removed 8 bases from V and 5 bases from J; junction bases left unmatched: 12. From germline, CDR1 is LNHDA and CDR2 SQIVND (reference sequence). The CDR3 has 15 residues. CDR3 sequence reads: CASGSPTGGSYGYTF. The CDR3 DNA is TGTGCCAGTGGAAGTCCTACAGGGGGCTCATATGGCTACACCTTC.

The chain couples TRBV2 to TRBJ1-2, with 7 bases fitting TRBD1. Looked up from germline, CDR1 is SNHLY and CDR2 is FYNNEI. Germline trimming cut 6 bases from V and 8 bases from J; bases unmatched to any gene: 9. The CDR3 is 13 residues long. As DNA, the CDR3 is TGTGCCAGCAGCGCATCCGGGACAGTAGGCTACACCTTC. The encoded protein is CASSASGTVGYTF.

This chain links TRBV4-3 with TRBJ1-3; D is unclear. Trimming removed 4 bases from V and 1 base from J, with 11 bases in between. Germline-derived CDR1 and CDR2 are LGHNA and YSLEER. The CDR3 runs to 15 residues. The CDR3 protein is CASSLSGQSGNTIYF. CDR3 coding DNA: TGCGCCAGCAGCCTCTCAGGCCAGTCTGGAAACACCATATATTTT.

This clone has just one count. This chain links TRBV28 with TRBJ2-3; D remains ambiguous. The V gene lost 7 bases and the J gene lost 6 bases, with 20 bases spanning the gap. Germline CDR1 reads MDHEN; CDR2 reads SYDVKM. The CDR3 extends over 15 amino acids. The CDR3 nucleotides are TGTGCCAGCACCAACTCCGGGTCTTTTGTTGATACGCAGTATTTT. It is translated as CASTNSGSFVDTQYF.

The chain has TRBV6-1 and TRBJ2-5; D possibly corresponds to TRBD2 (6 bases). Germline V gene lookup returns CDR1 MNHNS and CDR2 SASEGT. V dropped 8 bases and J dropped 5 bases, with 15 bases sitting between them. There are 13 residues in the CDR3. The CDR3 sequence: CASLGGSAETQYF. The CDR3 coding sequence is TGTGCCAGCCTGGGGGGATCGGCGGAGACCCAGTACTTC.

The CDR3 DNA reads TGCGCCAGCAGCCAAGTAGCCGGGACTAGCGGGAGTTACTACGAGCAGTACTTC. The encoded protein is CASSQVAGTSGSYYEQYF. The chain combines TRBV4-3 with TRBJ2-7; 14 bases fit TRBD2. The CDR3 consists of 18 residues. The V and J ends lost 1 base and 3 bases, in that order; junction bases with no gene match: 8. Germline V CDR1 and CDR2: LGHNA, YSLEER.

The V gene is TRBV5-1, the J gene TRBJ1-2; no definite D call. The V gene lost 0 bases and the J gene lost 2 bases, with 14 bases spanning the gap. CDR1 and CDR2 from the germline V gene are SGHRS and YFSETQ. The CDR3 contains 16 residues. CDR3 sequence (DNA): TGCGCCAGCAGCTTGGGGAGGGAAGTCCCCAACTATGGCTACACCTTC. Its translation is CASSLGREVPNYGYTF.

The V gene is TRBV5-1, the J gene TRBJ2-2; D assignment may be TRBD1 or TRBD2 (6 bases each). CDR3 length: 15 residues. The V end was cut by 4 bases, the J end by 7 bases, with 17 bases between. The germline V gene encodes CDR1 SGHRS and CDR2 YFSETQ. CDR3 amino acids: CASSLDRPGGGELFF. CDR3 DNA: TGCGCCAGCAGCCTCGACAGGCCCGGGGGCGGGGAGCTGTTTTTT.

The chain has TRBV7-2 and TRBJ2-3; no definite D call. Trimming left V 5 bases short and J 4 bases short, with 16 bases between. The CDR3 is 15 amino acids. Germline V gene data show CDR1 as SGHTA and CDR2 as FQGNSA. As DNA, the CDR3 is TGTGCCAGCAGCGATCTAGTAAGCCGGGCAGATACGCAGTATTTT. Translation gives CASSDLVSRADTQYF.

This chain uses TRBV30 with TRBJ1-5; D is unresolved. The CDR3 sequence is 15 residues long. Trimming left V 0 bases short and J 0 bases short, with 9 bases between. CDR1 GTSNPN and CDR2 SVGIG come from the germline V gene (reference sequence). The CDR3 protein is CAWSVPGNSNQPQHF. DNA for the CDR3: TGTGCCTGGAGTGTACCAGGAAATAGCAATCAGCCCCAGCATTTT.

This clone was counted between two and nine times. This chain's CDR3 is CASGDYEQYF. CDR3 nucleotide sequence: TGTGCCAGCGGGGACTACGAGCAGTACTTC. The chain has TRBV2 and TRBJ2-7, with D unresolved. This CDR3 has 10 amino acids. Between the trimmed V and J ends, which lost 8 bases and 3 bases, there was a span of 5 bases. CDR1 and CDR2 (germline): SNHLY, FYNNEI.

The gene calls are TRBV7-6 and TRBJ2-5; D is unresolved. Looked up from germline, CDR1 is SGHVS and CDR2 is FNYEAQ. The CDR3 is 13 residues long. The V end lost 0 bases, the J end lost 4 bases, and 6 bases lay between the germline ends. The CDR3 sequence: CASSLAVSETQYF. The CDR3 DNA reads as TGTGCCAGCAGCTTAGCGGTTTCAGAGACCCAGTACTTC.

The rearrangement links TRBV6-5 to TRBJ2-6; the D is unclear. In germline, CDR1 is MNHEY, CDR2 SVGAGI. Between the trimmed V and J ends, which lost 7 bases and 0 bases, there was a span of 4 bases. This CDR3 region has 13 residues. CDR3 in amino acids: CASTDSGANVLTF. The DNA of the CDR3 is TGTGCCAGCACCGACTCTGGGGCCAACGTCCTGACTTTC.

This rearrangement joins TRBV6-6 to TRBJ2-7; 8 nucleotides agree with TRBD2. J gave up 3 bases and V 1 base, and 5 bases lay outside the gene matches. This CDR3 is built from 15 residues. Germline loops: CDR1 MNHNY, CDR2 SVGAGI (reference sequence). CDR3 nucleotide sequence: TGTGCCAGCAGTTACTTTCGGGGGGGCCTCTACGAGCAGTACTTC. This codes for CASSYFRGGLYEQYF.

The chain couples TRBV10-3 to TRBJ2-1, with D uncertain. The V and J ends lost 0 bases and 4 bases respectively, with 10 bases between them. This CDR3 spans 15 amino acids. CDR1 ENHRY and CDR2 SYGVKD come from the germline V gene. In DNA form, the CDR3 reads TGTGCCATCAGTGAGTCGGCCGATTTTTACAATGAGCAGTTCTTC. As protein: CAISESADFYNEQFF.

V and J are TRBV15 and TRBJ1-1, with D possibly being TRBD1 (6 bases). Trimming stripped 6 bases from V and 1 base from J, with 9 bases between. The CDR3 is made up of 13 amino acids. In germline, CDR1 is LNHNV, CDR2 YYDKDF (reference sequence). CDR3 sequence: CATSTRGNTEAFF. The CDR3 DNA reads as TGTGCCACCAGTACCAGGGGGAACACTGAAGCTTTCTTT.

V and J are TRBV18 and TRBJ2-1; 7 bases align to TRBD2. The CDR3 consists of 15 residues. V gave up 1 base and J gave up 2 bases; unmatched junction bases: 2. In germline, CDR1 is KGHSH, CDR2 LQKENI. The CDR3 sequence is CASSPRGGTYNEQFF. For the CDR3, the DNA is TGTGCCAGCTCACCACGGGGGGGTACCTACAATGAGCAGTTCTTC.